This TCR beta chain is drawn from a study of T cells after yellow fever vaccination. V was trimmed by 3 bases and J by 6 bases, leaving 5 bases between them. This CDR3 contains 12 residues. Per germline, CDR1 LGHDT and CDR2 YNNKEL (reference sequence). In TCRdb, the 5' RACE reads were re-called with MiXCR into one record per CDR3 protein. Counted here are approximately 330,000 distinct CDR3 sequences, approximately 13% occurring once; the ten biggest clones make up 3.2%. In this sample, this clonotype turned up many times. This chain joins TRBV3-1 and TRBJ2-2; D is uncertain. The clonotype comes from a man between 18 and 35 years old who received the YFV17D yellow fever vaccine. The sequencing here drew on CD4+ T cells sorted from PBMCs, taken 15 days after the yellow fever booster vaccination. The CDR3 DNA sequence: TGTGCCAGCAGCCAGGGGTCCGGGGAGCTGTTTTTT. This translates into CASSQGSGELFF. Together with reference TRBV3-1 and TRBJ2-2, the CDR3 gives the full variable domain: DTAVSQTPKYLVTQMGNDKSIKCEQNLGHDTMYWYKQDSKKFLKIMFSYNNKELIINETVPNRFSPKSPDKAHLNLHINSLELGDSAVYFCASSQGSGELFFGEGSRLTVL.